This T cell receptor beta chain was found in a study of blood T cell repertoires in COVID-19. For the study at large: In each case, the material was cDNA or gDNA derived from T cells, B-cell-depleted T cells, or PBMCs.

The CDR3 has 14 residues. V gave up 4 bases and J gave up 8 bases, with 14 bases separating them. From germline, CDR1 is MNHEY and CDR2 SVGAGI. The table came from immunoSEQ multiplex PCR; TCRdb's copy has only in-frame clones and leaves some out. The sample carries 360,000 or so clones, roughly 87% recorded once. This clonotype was sampled from a woman younger than 45 who had recovered from COVID-19. The sequenced material came from PBMCs or T cells enriched from blood (not recorded which). The chain recombines TRBV6-5 with TRBJ1-4; D is ambiguous. The CDR3 spells CASSLDFMGEKLFF. CDR3 in DNA: TGTGCCAGCAGTTTGGACTTTATGGGAGAAAAACTGTTTTTT.